The 16 T cell receptor beta chains presented below share a single source sample, sequenced in a study of T cell responses to AZD1222 COVID-19 vaccine. TCRdb's table, derived via immunoSEQ multiplex PCR, lists solely in-frame clones and lacks some. The data hold around 87,000 clones, with 80% to 90% observed a single time. The sequences come from peripheral blood, collected on day 0 of AZD1222 vaccination. The receptor source for this set is an adult in good health.

The rearrangement links TRBV5-1 to TRBJ1-1; D remains unclear. CDR3 length equals 15 residues. The V gene lost 4 bases and the J gene lost 1 base, with 14 bases spanning the gap. Germline V gene sequence: CDR1 SGHRS, CDR2 YFSETQ. The chain's CDR3 is CASSPREGGNTEAFF. The CDR3 DNA reads TGCGCCAGCAGCCCCCGAGAGGGCGGGAACACTGAAGCTTTCTTT.

CDR3 amino acids: CASIPSTWDGELFF. CDR3 nucleotide sequence: TGTGCCAGCATCCCATCGACCTGGGACGGGGAGCTGTTTTTT. The genes are TRBV6-5 and TRBJ2-2; D not resolved. Germline V gene data show CDR1 as MNHEY and CDR2 as SVGAGI. CDR3 size: 14 residues. V lost 7 bases and J 7 bases, leaving 16 bases between the germline ends.

The CDR3 region has the DNA TGTGCCAGCAGCCCACTAGCGGGAGTCGCCGGGGAGCTGTTTTTT. This encodes CASSPLAGVAGELFF. V gene TRBV11-2 combines with J gene TRBJ2-2; TRBD2 matches 11 bases. CDR1 SGHAT and CDR2 FQNNGV come from the germline V gene. With V trimmed by 5 bases and J by 6 bases, 5 bases remained unmatched. This CDR3 spans 15 amino acids.

This clone was recorded a few times. Different DNA sequences within this sample yield the same CDR3. V is TRBV19 and J is TRBJ1-1; TRBD1 is a possible D gene (6 bases). The V gene's germline CDR1 is LNHDA and CDR2 SQIVND (reference sequence). With 4 bases removed from V and 1 base from J, the gap between germline ends came to 7 bases. This CDR3 is built from 13 residues. CDR3: CASSTQGNTEAFF. The CDR3 region has the DNA TGTGCCAGTAGTACACAGGGGAACACTGAAGCTTTCTTT.

The chain joins TRBV5-8 to TRBJ1-4; TRBD1 might be the D (6 bases). This CDR3 is built from 16 residues. Trimming cost V 1 base and J 8 bases, with 18 bases left between them. CDR1 is SGHTS, CDR2 YDEGEE, per germline. CDR3 DNA sequence: TGTGCCAGCAGCTTGCCCAGGACCAGGGGAGAAGAAAAACTGTTTTTT. Translating it yields CASSLPRTRGEEKLFF.

A word on this clone: The sample contains more than one DNA sequence encoding this CDR3. The rearrangement uses TRBV18 and TRBJ1-1; weak D call: TRBD1 (5 bases). There are 14 residues in the CDR3. Between the trimmed V and J ends, which lost 1 base and 0 bases, there was a span of 6 bases. Germline V gene data show CDR1 as KGHSH and CDR2 as LQKENI. CDR3 nucleotide sequence: TGTGCCAGCTCACCACAGGGGTTGAACACTGAAGCTTTCTTT. Translation gives CASSPQGLNTEAFF.

The J gene is TRBJ2-5, the V gene TRBV6-5; the D is unclear. V shed 0 bases and J shed 1 base, with 9 bases lying between them. Germline loops: CDR1 MNHEY, CDR2 SVGAGI. The CDR3 runs to 15 residues. This CDR3 is CASSYSSGPQETQYF. The CDR3 region has the DNA TGTGCCAGCAGTTACTCTTCCGGGCCCCAAGAGACCCAGTACTTC.

The rearrangement uses TRBV7-8 and TRBJ1-2, with 7 bases lining up with TRBD1. The CDR3 runs to 14 residues. Germline CDR1 reads SGHVS; CDR2 reads FQNEAQ. J was trimmed by 5 bases and V by 8 bases; bases with no gene match: 11. The CDR3 sequence is CASHSGGSGYGYTF. The CDR3 region has the DNA TGTGCCAGCCATTCAGGGGGGAGTGGGTATGGCTACACCTTC.

The gene calls are TRBV6-5 and TRBJ1-1; weak D call: TRBD1 (5 bases). V lost 10 bases to trimming and J lost 0 bases, with 15 bases between them. From germline, CDR1 is MNHEY and CDR2 SVGAGI. CDR3 length: 14 amino acids. CDR3 residues: CATSGSGMNTEAFF. The DNA for the CDR3 is TGTGCCACCTCAGGGAGTGGGATGAACACTGAAGCTTTCTTT.

The chain uses TRBV7-3 and TRBJ2-2, with 9 nucleotides matching TRBD1. V was clipped by 6 bases and J by 6 bases; unmatched bases: 5. The CDR3 covers 14 residues. Germline CDR1 is SGHTA and CDR2 is FQGTGA. The CDR3 DNA sequence: TGTGCCAGCAGTGGACAGGGGCGGCCCGGGGAGCTGTTTTTT. It yields the protein CASSGQGRPGELFF.

V usage is TRBV3-1 (or the pseudogene TRBV3-2) and J usage is TRBJ1-2; weak D call: TRBD1 (6 bases). Germline V gene sequence: CDR1 LGHDT, CDR2 YNNKEL (reference sequence). The CDR3 totals 14 residues. V was trimmed by 3 bases and J by 2 bases, leaving 10 bases between them. As DNA, the CDR3 is TGTGCCAGCAGCCACACTGACAGGAACTATGGCTACACCTTC. Translation gives CASSHTDRNYGYTF.

V gene TRBV19 combines with J gene TRBJ1-2; D is ambiguous. The germline gives CDR1 LNHDA, CDR2 SQIVND (reference sequence). Trimming removed 2 bases at V and 3 bases at J, with 7 bases between. The CDR3 extends over 13 amino acids. The CDR3: CASSISSHYGYTF. The DNA of the CDR3 is TGTGCCAGTAGTATATCGTCCCACTATGGCTACACCTTC.

V gene TRBV30 combines with J gene TRBJ2-3; D is perhaps TRBD1 (5 bases). Germline CDR1 is GTSNPN and CDR2 is SVGIG (reference sequence). The length of the CDR3 is 13 residues. Trimming removed 2 bases from V and 9 bases from J, with 15 bases in between. The CDR3 DNA is TGTGCCTGGAGTTCCGACAGAGTGGGGACGCAGTATTTT. It codes for CAWSSDRVGTQYF.

V gene TRBV3-1 (or the pseudogene TRBV3-2) combines with J gene TRBJ2-7; D gene unclear. The germline V gene has CDR1 LGHDT and CDR2 YNNKEL (reference sequence). The CDR3 loop spans 11 amino acids. Trimming cost V 1 base and J 4 bases, with 2 bases left between them. Written as DNA, the CDR3 is TGTGCCAGCAGCCAAGGGTACGAGCAGTACTTC. Encoded protein: CASSQGYEQYF.

This clone was detected only once. The chain has TRBV27 and TRBJ2-3; 9 positions agree with TRBD1. The CDR3 spans 15 residues. V was pared by 4 bases and J by 1 base, with 3 bases of the junction left unmatched. Germline CDR1 reads MNHEY; CDR2 reads SMNVEV (reference sequence). CDR3 in DNA: TGTGCCAGCAGTTCCCGGGACAGGGGCACAGATACGCAGTATTTT. Translation gives CASSSRDRGTDTQYF.

The gene calls are TRBV5-1 and TRBJ1-3, with a weak D call TRBD1 (5 bases). The CDR3 has 16 residues. Germline loops: CDR1 SGHRS, CDR2 YFSETQ. The V gene lost 5 bases and the J gene lost 0 bases, with 15 bases spanning the gap. The CDR3: CASSRDGLSSGNTIYF. Written as DNA, the CDR3 is TGCGCCAGCAGTAGGGACGGACTGAGCTCTGGAAACACCATATATTTT.